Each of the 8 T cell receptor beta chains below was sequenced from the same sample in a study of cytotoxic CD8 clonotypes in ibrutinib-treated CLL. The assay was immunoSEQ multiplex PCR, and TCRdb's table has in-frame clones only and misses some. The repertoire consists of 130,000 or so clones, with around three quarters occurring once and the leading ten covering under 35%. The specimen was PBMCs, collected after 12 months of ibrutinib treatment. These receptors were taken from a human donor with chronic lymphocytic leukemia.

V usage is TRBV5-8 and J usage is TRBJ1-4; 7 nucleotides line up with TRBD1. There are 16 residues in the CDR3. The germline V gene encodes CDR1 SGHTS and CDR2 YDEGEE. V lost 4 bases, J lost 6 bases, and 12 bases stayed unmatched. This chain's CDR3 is CASSPTPGQRDEKLFF. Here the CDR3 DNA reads TGTGCCAGCAGCCCAACTCCGGGACAGAGGGATGAAAAACTGTTTTTT.

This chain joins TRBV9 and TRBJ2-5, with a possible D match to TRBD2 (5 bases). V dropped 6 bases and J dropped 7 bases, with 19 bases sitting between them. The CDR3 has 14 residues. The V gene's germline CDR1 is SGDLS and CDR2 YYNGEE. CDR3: CASTISELSGTQYF. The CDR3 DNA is TGTGCCAGCACCATAAGTGAGCTCAGCGGGACCCAGTACTTC.

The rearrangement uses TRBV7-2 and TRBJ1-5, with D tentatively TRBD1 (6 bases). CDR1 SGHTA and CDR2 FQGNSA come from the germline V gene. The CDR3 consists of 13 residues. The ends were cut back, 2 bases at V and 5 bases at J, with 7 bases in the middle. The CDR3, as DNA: TGTGCCAGCAGCTTAAGACAGGATCAGCCCCAGCATTTT. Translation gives CASSLRQDQPQHF.

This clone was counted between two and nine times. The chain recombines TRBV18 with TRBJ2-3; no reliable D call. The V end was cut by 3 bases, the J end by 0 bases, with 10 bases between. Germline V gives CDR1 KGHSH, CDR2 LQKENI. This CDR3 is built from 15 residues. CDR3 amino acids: CASSPRLTSTDTQYF. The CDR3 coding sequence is TGTGCCAGCTCACCGCGGCTGACTAGCACAGATACGCAGTATTTT.

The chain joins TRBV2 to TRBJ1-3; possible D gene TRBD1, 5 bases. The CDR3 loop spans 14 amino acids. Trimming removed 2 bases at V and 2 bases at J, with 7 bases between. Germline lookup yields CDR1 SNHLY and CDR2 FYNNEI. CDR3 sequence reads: CASSEPRAGNTIYF. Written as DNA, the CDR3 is TGTGCCAGCAGTGAACCCAGGGCTGGAAACACCATATATTTT.

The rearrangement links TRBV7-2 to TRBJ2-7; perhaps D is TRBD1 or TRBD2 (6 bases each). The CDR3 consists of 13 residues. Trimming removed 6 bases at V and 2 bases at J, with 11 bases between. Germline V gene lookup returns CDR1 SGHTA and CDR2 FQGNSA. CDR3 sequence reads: CASSSRGAYEQYF. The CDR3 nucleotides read TGTGCCAGCAGTTCAAGGGGGGCCTACGAGCAGTACTTC.

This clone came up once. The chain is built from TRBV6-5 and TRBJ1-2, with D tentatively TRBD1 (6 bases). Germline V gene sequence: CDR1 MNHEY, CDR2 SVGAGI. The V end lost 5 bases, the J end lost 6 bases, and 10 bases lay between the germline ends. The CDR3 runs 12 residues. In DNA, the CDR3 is TGTGCCAGCAGTACAGGGCCCGATGGCTACACCTTC. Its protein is CASSTGPDGYTF.

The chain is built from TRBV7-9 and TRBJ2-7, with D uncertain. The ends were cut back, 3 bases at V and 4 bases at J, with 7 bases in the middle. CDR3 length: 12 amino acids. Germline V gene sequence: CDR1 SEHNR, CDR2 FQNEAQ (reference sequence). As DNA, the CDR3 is TGTGCCAGCAGCTTGTTCACGTACGAGCAGTACTTC. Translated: CASSLFTYEQYF. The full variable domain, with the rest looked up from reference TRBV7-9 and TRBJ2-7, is DTGVSQNPRHKITKRGQNVTFRCDPISEHNRLYWYRQTLGQGPEFLTYFQNEAQLEKSRLLSDRFSAERPKGSFSTLEIQRTEQGDSAMYLCASSLFTYEQYFGPGTRLTVT.